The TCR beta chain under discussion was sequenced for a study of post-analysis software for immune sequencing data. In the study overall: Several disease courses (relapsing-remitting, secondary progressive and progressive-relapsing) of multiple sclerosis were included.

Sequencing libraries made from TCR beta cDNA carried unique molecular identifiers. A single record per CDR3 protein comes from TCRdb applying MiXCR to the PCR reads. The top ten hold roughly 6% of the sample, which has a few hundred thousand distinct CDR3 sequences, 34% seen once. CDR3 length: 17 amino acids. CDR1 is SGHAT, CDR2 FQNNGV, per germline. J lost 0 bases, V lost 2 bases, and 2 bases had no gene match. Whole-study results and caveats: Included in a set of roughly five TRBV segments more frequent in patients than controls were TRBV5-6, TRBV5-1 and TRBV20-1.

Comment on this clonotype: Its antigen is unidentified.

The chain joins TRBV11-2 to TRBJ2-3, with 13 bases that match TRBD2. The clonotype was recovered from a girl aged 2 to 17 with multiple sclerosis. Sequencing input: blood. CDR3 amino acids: CASSLTLAGGSTDTQYF. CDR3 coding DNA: TGTGCCAGCAGCTTAACACTAGCGGGGGGGAGCACAGATACGCAGTATTTT.